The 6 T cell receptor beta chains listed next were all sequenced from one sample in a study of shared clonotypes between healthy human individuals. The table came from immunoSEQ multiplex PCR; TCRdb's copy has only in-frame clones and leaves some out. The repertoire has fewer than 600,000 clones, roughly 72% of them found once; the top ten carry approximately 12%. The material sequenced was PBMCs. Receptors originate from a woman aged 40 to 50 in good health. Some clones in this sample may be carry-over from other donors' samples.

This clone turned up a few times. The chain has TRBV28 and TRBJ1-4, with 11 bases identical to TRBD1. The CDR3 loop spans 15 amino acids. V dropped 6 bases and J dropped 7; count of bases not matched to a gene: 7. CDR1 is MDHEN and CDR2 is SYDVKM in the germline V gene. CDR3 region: CASRMGGQGGEKLFF. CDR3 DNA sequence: TGTGCCAGCAGGATGGGGGGACAGGGGGGTGAAAAACTGTTTTTT.

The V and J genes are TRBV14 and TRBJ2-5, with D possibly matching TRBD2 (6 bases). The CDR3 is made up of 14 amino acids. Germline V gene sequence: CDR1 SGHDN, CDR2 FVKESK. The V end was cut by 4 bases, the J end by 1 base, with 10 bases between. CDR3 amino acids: CASSLLSGQETQYF. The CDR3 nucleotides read TGTGCCAGCAGCCTTCTTAGCGGCCAAGAGACCCAGTACTTC.

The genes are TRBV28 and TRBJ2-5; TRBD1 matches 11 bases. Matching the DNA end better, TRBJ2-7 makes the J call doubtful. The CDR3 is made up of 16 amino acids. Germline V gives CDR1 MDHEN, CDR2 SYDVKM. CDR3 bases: TGTGCCAGCTTGGGCCCACGGGGACAGGGGGCCTACGAGCAGTACTTC. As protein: CASLGPRGQGAYEQYF.

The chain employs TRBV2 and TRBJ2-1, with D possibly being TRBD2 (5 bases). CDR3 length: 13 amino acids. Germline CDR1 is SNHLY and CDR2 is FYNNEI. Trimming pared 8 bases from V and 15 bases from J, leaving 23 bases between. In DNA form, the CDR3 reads TGTGCCAGCGGGTTGGAGGCCACTAGTCTGCGGTTCTTC. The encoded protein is CASGLEATSLRFF.

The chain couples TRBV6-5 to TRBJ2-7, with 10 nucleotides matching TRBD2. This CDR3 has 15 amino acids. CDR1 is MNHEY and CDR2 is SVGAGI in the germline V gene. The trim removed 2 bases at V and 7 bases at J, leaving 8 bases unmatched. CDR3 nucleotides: TGTGCCAGCAGTTACCCCATAGCGGGAGGTTTTGAGCAGTACTTC. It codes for CASSYPIAGGFEQYF.

CDR3 in amino acids: CALEGVGKNIQYF. CDR3 in DNA: TGTGCCCTGGAGGGGGTGGGCAAAAACATTCAGTACTTC. The V and J genes are TRBV30 and TRBJ2-4; D tentatively fits TRBD1 or TRBD2 (6 bases each). The length of the CDR3 is 13 residues. Trimming pared 8 bases from V and 3 bases from J, leaving 14 bases between. Germline V gene sequence: CDR1 GTSNPN, CDR2 SVGIG (reference sequence).